This TCR beta chain came from a study of cytomegalovirus exposure and HLA in healthy donors. Study-wide findings and caveats: Reported findings show TCR beta sequences accurately forecast HLA-A and HLA-B alleles in most subjects.

A multiplex PCR was run with 60 Vbeta primers and 13 Jbeta primers. The method was immunoSEQ multiplex PCR; TCRdb's version includes in-frame clones alone and lacks a portion of them. Of 85,000 to 110,000 clones in the sample, more than 65% are singletons; the top ten hold around a tenth. The CDR3 loop spans 16 amino acids. V was shortened by 5 bases and J by 3 bases, with 19 bases between the two germline ends. Germline CDR1 is SGHTA and CDR2 is FQGTGA. About this clone: Its antigen is currently unknown.

The sequenced sample was PBMCs. This TCR was recovered from a woman younger than 30 in good health and CMV-seropositive. V and J are TRBV7-3 and TRBJ1-1; no firm D call. CDR3 protein: CASSPRSRVMYTEAFF. CDR3 bases: TGTGCCAGCAGCCCCCGCTCGAGGGTAATGTACACTGAAGCTTTCTTT.